This T cell receptor beta chain emerged from a study of shared clonotypes between healthy human individuals. V was pared by 4 bases and J by 1 base, with 17 bases between. In germline, CDR1 is SGDLS, CDR2 YYNGEE. This CDR3 contains 16 residues. This clone was seen just once. Here immunoSEQ multiplex PCR was the method, and the copy in TCRdb shows in-frame clones only, minus some. The sample holds a few million clones, around nine tenths seen once. The chain uses TRBV9 and TRBJ1-1, with unresolved D. The source material was naive CD4+ T cells sorted from blood. Subset described: CD45RA+ positively selected. The TCR was taken from a man between 18 and 29 years old in good health. This CDR3 reads CASSPPFSVGNTEAFF. CDR3 nucleotides: TGTGCCAGCAGCCCCCCTTTCTCAGTCGGGAACACTGAAGCTTTCTTT.